This T cell receptor (beta chain) was sequenced for a study of OX40 agonist ivuxolimab in advanced cancers. With regard to this clone: Its antigen is not identified.

Whole-study findings and limits: More expanded clones were seen, on average, in CD8+ T cells than in CD4+. Dosing at 0.1 to 3.0 mg/kg was accompanied by clonal expansion of CD4+ and CD8+ blood T cells by week 6.

Profiling relied on immunoSEQ multiplex PCR, and the TCRdb table lists in-frame clones only, not all of them. The sample consists of around 66,000 clones, more than 80% of them appearing once. Per the germline V gene, CDR1 is MGHRA and CDR2 is YSYEKL. The CDR3 has 14 residues. Trimming cost V 4 bases and J 8 bases; bases outside gene matches: 8. Samples were taken at baseline and on day 1 of cycles 4 and 7. This chain joins TRBV4-1 and TRBJ2-7; the match to TRBD2 covers 10 bases. The starting material was CD4+ or CD8+ T cells sorted from blood, obtained in a trial of the OX40 agonist ivuxolimab. The TCR was taken from an adult with an advanced solid tumor such as melanoma, head and neck, liver or kidney cancer. CDR3 protein: CASSRSVAGGQQYF. CDR3 DNA: TGCGCCAGCAGCCGCAGTGTAGCGGGGGGCCAGCAGTACTTC.